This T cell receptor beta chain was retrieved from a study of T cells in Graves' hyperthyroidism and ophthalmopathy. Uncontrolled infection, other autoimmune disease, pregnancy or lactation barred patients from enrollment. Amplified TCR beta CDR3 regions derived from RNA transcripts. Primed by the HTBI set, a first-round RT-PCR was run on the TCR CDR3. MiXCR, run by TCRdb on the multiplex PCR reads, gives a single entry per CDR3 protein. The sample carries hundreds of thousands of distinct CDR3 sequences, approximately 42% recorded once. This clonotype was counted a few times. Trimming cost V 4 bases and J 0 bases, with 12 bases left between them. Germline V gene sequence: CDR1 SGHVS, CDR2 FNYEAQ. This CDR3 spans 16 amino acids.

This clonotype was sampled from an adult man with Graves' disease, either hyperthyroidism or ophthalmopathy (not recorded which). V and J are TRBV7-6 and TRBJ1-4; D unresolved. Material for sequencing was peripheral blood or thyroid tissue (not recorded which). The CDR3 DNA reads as TGTGCCAGCAGCTCGGCAGCCCCCGCAACTAATGAAAAACTGTTTTTT. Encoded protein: CASSSAAPATNEKLFF.